The rows below give T cell receptor beta chains drawn from one sample of a study of T-cell memory formation after mild COVID-19. In TCRdb, the 5' RACE reads were re-called with MiXCR into one record per CDR3 protein. The data contain fewer than 350,000 distinct CDR3 sequences, 8% to 9% of them singletons. The sample was PBMCs or a T cell subset sorted from them (not recorded which). These receptors were collected from a man between 18 and 35 years old who had mild COVID-19 (a few samples of this study predate the infection). Cell type and time point are not known. The CDR3 runs from the conserved cysteine through the conserved F or W.

V: TRBV15; J: TRBJ1-5; CDR3: CATSTEVGRDSNQPQHF
V: TRBV7-6; J: TRBJ2-6; CDR3: CASSLMISGTGANVLTF
V: TRBV6-2/TRBV6-3; J: TRBJ2-1; CDR3: CASSYGQRNEQFF
V: TRBV3-1; J: TRBJ2-7; CDR3: CASSPSSGYSYEQYF
V: TRBV20-1; J: TRBJ1-1; CDR3: CSAKGGSTDYSTEAFF
V: TRBV10-3; J: TRBJ2-1; CDR3: CAIGKASSYNEQFF
V: TRBV19; J: TRBJ1-2; CDR3: CASSIPLRGRTF
V: TRBV7-3; J: TRBJ1-1; CDR3: CASSSMPGLNTEAFF
V: TRBV9; J: TRBJ2-3; CDR3: CASSVRGLRTDTQYF
V: TRBV28; J: TRBJ2-3; CDR3: CASSLPGAGASDTQYF
V: TRBV29-1; J: TRBJ1-1; CDR3: CSVELNTEAFF
V: TRBV5-1; J: TRBJ1-6; CDR3: CATRGQGNSPLHF
V: TRBV6-5; J: TRBJ2-2; CDR3: CASSYQTGRNTGELFF
V: TRBV20-1; J: TRBJ2-1; CDR3: CSAQTLLEQFF
V: TRBV3-1; J: TRBJ2-3; CDR3: CASSQDFGQSWDTQYF
V: TRBV29-1; J: TRBJ1-4; CDR3: CSVELRGSNEKLFF
V: TRBV7-8; J: TRBJ1-5; CDR3: CASSSGQGAGQPQHF
V: TRBV3-1; J: TRBJ2-5; CDR3: CASSQGYPQETQYF
V: TRBV25-1; J: TRBJ1-6; CDR3: CASSEYDGRGTIGSPLHF
V: TRBV20-1; J: TRBJ1-5; CDR3: CSAADGTGRHQPQHF
V: TRBV20-1; J: TRBJ2-7; CDR3: CSARTSGRRYEQYF
V: TRBV27; J: TRBJ2-1; CDR3: CASSRGLNEQFF
V: TRBV20-1; J: TRBJ1-3; CDR3: CSARDLSGSGNTIYF
V: TRBV7-2; J: TRBJ2-7; CDR3: CASSLVLGIGSGGAAQYF
V: TRBV28; J: TRBJ2-2; CDR3: CASSTGGSGGELFF
V: TRBV20-1; J: TRBJ1-1; CDR3: CSASGEKVNTEAFF
V: TRBV6-5; J: TRBJ2-3; CDR3: CASSRTSGGAAGDTQYF
V: TRBV27; J: TRBJ2-7; CDR3: CASKGRQGTYEQYF
V: TRBV4-1; J: TRBJ2-4; CDR3: CASSPGRSRGLAKNIQYF